The clone carrying this T cell receptor (beta chain) was seen repeatedly, ten times or more. The data were obtained in a study of T cells in Graves' hyperthyroidism and ophthalmopathy. Researchers amplified the TCR beta CDR3 regions from RNA transcripts. A first-round RT-PCR of the TCR CDR3 used the HTBI primer set. One entry per CDR3 protein results from TCRdb running MiXCR on the multiplex PCR reads. The table lists about 300,000 distinct CDR3 sequences, less than 30% of them singletons. From germline, CDR1 is SGDLS and CDR2 YYNGEE. Trimming removed 2 bases at V and 3 bases at J, with 8 bases between. The length of the CDR3 is 13 residues. From 9 to 10 ml of fresh peripheral blood, PBMCs were isolated.

This receptor was identified in a man aged 40-49 years with Graves' hyperthyroidism that later progressed to Graves' ophthalmopathy. The genes are TRBV9 and TRBJ1-2; D gene ambiguous. Sequenced sample: blood. DNA for the CDR3: TGTGCCAGCAGCGTTGGCGGGGACTATGGCTACACCTTC. Amino acids: CASSVGGDYGYTF.